This TCR beta chain was profiled in a study of CD8 T cells in ankylosing spondylitis. Study-wide findings and caveats: Disease-associated clones were CD8+ and fairly uncommon in peripheral blood. There was reportedly significant enrichment of clones that were disease-linked in matched ankylosing spondylitis synovial fluid. There was a TCR beta motif, made of several highly homologous variants, that appeared characteristic of ankylosing spondylitis blood. A subset of motif variants has previously been described in the synovial fluid and blood of reactive arthritis.

TCRdb re-called the 5' RACE reads with MiXCR, one entry per CDR3 protein. The sample lists about 360,000 distinct CDR3 sequences, 20% to 25% occurring once. This clonotype was counted between two and nine times. The antigen is undetermined. This CDR3 comprises 16 residues. V dropped 0 bases and J dropped 0 bases, with 11 bases sitting between them. Germline CDR1 reads SGHRS; CDR2 reads YFSETQ. The sample comprised blood, either unsorted or a sorted T cell fraction (not recorded which). V and J are TRBV5-1 and TRBJ2-3; D is tentatively TRBD1 or TRBD2 (6 bases each). The receptor was isolated from a male donor with ankylosing spondylitis or in good health (not recorded which). CDR3 amino acids: CASSLGFGGSTDTQYF. CDR3 in DNA: TGCGCCAGCAGCTTGGGGTTCGGGGGCAGCACAGATACGCAGTATTTT.